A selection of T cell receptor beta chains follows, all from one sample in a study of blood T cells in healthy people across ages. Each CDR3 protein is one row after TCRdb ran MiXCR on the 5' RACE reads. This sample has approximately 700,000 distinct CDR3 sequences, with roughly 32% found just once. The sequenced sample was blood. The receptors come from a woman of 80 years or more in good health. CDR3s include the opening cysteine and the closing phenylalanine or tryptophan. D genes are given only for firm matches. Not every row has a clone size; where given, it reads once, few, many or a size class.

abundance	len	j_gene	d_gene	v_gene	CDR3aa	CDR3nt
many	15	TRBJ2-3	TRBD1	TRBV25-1	CASSASTGITDTQYF	TGTGCCAGCAGTGCATCGACAGGGATTACAGATACGCAGTATTTT
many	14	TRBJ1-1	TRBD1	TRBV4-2	CASSQGTGVTEAFF	TGTGCCAGCAGCCAAGGGACAGGGGTCACTGAAGCTTTCTTT
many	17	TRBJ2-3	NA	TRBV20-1	CSAFILSGEANTDTQYF	TGCAGTGCCTTTATCCTAAGCGGCGAGGCTAATACAGATACGCAGTATTTT
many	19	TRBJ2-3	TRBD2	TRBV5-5	CASSLIPLAGGLSTDTQYF	TGTGCCAGCAGCTTAATCCCCCTAGCGGGGGGGCTTAGCACAGATACGCAGTATTTT
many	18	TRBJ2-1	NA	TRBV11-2	CASSPSFRGIGSYNEQFF	TGTGCCAGCAGCCCTTCCTTTCGGGGGATTGGGTCCTACAATGAGCAGTTCTTC
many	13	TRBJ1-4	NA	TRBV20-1	CSARGPLDEKLFF	TGCAGTGCTAGAGGACCCCTAGATGAAAAACTGTTTTTT
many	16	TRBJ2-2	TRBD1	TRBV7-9	CASSPRTGGNTGELFF	TGTGCCAGCAGCCCCCGGACAGGGGGTAACACCGGGGAGCTGTTTTTT
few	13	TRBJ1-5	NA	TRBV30	CAWSSDHNQPQHF	TGTGCCTGGAGTTCGGACCACAATCAGCCCCAGCATTTT
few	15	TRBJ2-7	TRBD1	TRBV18	CASSPTPGGRHGQYF	TGTGCCAGCTCACCTACCCCAGGGGGTAGACACGGGCAGTACTTC
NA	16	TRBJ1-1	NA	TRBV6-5	CASSYSRQSTDTEAFF	TGTGCCAGCAGTTACTCAAGACAGTCCACGGACACTGAAGCTTTCTTT
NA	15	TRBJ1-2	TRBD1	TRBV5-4	CASSPTGAHYCGYTF	TGTGCCAGCAGCCCAACAGGGGCGCACTACTGTGGCTACACCTTC
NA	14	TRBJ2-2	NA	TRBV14	CASSQAVNTGELFF	TGTGCCAGCAGCCAAGCGGTAAACACCGGGGAGCTGTTTTTT
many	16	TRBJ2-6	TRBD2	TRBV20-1	CSARDPGGSGANVLTF	TGCAGTGCTAGAGATCCGGGGGGATCTGGGGCCAACGTCCTGACTTTC
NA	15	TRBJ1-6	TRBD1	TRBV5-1	CASSLADRGPSPLHF	TGCGCCAGCAGCTTGGCCGACAGGGGGCCTTCACCCCTCCACTTT
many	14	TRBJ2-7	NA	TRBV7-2	CASSSQGGAYEQYF	TGTGCCAGCAGCTCGCAGGGGGGCGCCTACGAGCAGTACTTC
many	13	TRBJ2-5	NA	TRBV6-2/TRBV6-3	CASSPRFPETQYF	TGTGCCAGCAGTCCCCGTTTCCCAGAGACCCAGTACTTC
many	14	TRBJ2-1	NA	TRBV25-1	CASSSARGLNEQFF	TGTGCCAGCAGTTCGGCTAGAGGCCTCAATGAGCAGTTCTTC
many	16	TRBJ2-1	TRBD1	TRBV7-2	CASSETGTGSYNEQFF	TGTGCCAGCAGCGAAACCGGGACAGGGTCCTACAATGAGCAGTTCTTC
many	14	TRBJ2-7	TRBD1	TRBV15	CATSRDPTGNEQYF	TGTGCCACCAGCAGAGATCCGACAGGGAACGAGCAGTACTTC
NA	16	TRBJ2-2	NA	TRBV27	CASLKWAGQNAGELFF	TGTGCCAGCTTAAAGTGGGCAGGCCAAAACGCCGGGGAGCTGTTTTTT
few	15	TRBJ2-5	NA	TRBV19	CASSHTPGRQETQYF	TGTGCCAGTAGCCATACTCCGGGACGGCAAGAGACCCAGTACTTC
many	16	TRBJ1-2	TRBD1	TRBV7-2	CASSLAGTGNLYGYTF	TGTGCCAGCAGCTTGGCCGGGACAGGGAACCTCTATGGCTACACCTTC
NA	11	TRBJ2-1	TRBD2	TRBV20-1	CRAGDYNEQFF	TGCAGGGCGGGGGACTACAATGAGCAGTTCTTC
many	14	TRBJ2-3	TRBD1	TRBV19	CASTDTGTEDTQYF	TGTGCCAGTACCGATACCGGGACAGAAGATACGCAGTATTTT
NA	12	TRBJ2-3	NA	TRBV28	CASRTFTDTPYF	TGTGCCAGCAGGACCTTTACAGATACGCCGTATTTT
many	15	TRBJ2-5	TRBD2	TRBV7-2	CASSLVGTSQETQYF	TGTGCCAGCAGCTTAGTGGGGACTAGTCAAGAGACCCAGTACTTC
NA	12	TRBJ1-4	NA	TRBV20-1	CSARTRNEKLFF	TGCAGTGCTCGAACCCGCAATGAAAAACTGTTTTTT
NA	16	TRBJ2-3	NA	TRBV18	CASSPPGRANTDTQYF	TGTGCCAGCTCCCCTCCCGGGCGGGCAAACACAGATACGCAGTATTTT
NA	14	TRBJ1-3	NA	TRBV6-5	CASSYGAAGNTIYF	TGTGCCAGCAGTTACGGGGCGGCTGGAAACACCATATATTTT
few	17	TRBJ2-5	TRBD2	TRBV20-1	CSARDSGGLNNQESQYF	TGCAGTGCTAGAGATTCGGGGGGGCTTAATAACCAAGAGTCCCAGTACTTC
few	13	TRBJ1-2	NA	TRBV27	CASSFSSAYGYTF	TGTGCCAGCAGTTTTTCTTCGGCCTATGGCTACACCTTC
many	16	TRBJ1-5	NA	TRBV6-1	CASSEKPENSNQPQHF	TGTGCCAGCAGTGAGAAGCCCGAGAATAGCAATCAGCCCCAGCATTTT
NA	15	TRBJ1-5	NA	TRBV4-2	CASSQDRGVDQPQHF	TGTGCCAGCAGCCAAGACCGGGGGGTAGACCAGCCCCAGCATTTT
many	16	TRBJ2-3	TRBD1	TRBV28	CASSASGTGFTDTQYF	TGTGCCAGCAGTGCCTCCGGGACAGGATTCACAGATACGCAGTATTTT
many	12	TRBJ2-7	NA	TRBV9	CASEGQAYEQYF	TGTGCCAGCGAGGGGCAAGCCTACGAGCAGTACTTC
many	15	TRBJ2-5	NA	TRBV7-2	CASRNPGGAEETQYF	TGTGCCAGCAGGAACCCTGGGGGAGCGGAAGAGACCCAGTACTTC
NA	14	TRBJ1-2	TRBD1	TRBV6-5	CASSYGTGGYSYTF	TGTGCCAGCAGTTACGGGACAGGGGGGTATAGCTACACCTTC
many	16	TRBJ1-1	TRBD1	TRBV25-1	CASRVKTGTGNTEAFF	TGTGCCAGCAGGGTCAAAACCGGGACAGGGAACACTGAAGCTTTCTTT
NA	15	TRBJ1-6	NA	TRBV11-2	CVSSQLGGGDSPLHF	TGTGTCAGCAGCCAGTTGGGAGGAGGAGATTCGCCCCTCCACTTT
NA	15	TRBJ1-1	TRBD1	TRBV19	CATRPGTGLSTEAFF	TGTGCCACGCGTCCCGGGACAGGGTTGAGCACTGAAGCTTTCTTT